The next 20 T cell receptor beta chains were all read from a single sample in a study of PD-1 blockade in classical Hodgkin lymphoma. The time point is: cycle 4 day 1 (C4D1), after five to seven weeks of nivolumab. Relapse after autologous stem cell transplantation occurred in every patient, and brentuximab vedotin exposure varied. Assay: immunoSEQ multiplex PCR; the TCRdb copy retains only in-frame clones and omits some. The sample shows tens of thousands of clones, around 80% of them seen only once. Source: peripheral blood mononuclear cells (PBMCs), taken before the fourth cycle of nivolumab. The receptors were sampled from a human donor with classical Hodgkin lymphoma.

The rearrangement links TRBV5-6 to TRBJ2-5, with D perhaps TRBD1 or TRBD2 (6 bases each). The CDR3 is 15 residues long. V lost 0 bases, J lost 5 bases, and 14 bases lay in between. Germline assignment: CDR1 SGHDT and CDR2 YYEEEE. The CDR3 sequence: CASSLGTAGGETQYF. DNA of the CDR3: TGTGCCAGCAGCTTGGGGACAGCCGGAGGGGAGACCCAGTACTTC. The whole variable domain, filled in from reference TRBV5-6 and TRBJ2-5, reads DAGVTQSPTHLIKTRGQQVTLRCSPKSGHDTVSWYQQALGQGPQFIFQYYEEEERQRGNFPDRFSGHQFPNYSSELNVNALLLGDSALYLCASSLGTAGGETQYFGPGTRLLVL.

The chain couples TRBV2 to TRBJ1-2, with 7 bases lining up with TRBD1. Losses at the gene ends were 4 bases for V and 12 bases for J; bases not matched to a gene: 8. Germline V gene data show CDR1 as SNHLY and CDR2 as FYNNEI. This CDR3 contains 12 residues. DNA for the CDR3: TGTGCCAGCAGTGCACAGGGGCCGGCACACACCTTC. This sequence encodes CASSAQGPAHTF.

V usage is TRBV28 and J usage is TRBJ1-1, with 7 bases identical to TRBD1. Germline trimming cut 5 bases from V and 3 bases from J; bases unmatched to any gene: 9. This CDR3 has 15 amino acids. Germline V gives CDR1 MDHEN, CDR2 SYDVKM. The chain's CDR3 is CASSRKTGWDTEAFF. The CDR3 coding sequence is TGTGCCAGCAGTCGAAAGACAGGGTGGGACACTGAAGCTTTCTTT.

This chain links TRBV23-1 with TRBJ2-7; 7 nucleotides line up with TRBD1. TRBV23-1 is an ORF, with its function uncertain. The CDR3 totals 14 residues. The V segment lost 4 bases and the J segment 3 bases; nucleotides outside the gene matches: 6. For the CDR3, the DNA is TGCGCCAGCAGTCCCCGGGACAGATTCTACGAGCAGTACTTC. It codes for CASSPRDRFYEQYF.

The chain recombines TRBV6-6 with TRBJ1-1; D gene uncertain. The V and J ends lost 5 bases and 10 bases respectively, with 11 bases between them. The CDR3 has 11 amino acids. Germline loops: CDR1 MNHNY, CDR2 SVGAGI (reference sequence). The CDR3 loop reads CASSGPLVAFF. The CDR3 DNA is TGTGCCAGCAGTGGACCCCTTGTAGCTTTCTTT.

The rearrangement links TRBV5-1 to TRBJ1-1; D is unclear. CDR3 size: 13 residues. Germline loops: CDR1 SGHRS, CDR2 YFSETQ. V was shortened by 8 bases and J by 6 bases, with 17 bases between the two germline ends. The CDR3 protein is CASSADAGSEAFF. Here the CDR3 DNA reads TGCGCCAGTAGCGCAGACGCTGGGTCTGAAGCTTTCTTT.

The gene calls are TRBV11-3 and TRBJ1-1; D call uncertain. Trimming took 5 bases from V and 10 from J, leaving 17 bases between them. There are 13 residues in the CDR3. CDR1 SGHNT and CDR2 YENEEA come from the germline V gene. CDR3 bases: TGTGCCAGCAGCCAAGGCCGCCCGAATATAGCTTTCTTT. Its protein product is CASSQGRPNIAFF.

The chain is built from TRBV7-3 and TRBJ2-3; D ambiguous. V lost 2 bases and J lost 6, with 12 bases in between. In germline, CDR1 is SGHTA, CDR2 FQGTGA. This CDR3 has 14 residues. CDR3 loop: CASSLSGKPDTQYF. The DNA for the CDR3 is TGTGCCAGCAGCTTATCCGGCAAGCCGGATACGCAGTATTTT.

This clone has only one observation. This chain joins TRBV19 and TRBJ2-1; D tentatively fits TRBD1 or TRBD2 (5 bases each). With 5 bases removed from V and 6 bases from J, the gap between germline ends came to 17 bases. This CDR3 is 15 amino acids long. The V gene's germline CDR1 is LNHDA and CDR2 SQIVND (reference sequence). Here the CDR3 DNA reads TGTGCCAGTAGTCGGGGCCCTGAGGGATTCAATGAGCAGTTCTTC. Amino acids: CASSRGPEGFNEQFF.

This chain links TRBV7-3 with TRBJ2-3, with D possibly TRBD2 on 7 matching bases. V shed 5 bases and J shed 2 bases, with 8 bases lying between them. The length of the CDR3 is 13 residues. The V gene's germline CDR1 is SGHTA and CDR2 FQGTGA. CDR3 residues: CASSGGATDTQYF. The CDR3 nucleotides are TGTGCCAGCAGCGGGGGGGCCACAGATACGCAGTATTTT.

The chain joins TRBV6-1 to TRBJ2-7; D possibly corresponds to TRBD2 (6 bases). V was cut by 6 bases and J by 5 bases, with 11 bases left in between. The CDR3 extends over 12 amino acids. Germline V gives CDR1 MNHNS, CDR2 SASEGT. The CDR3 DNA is TGTGCCAGCAGGACTAGTTTAGACGAGCAGTACTTC. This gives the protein CASRTSLDEQYF.

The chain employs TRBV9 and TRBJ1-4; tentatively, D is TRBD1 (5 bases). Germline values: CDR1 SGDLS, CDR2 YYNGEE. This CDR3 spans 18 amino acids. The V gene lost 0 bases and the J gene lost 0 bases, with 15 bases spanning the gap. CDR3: CASSVGPLDRSTNEKLFF. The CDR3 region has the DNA TGTGCCAGCAGCGTAGGGCCCCTTGACAGATCAACTAATGAAAAACTGTTTTTT.

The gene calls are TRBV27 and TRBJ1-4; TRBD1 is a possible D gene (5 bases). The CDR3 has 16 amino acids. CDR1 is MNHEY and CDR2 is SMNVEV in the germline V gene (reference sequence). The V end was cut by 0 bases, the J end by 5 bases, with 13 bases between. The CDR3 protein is CASSLSGSGPNEKLFF. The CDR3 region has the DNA TGTGCCAGCAGTTTATCGGGGTCAGGGCCCAATGAAAAACTGTTTTTT.

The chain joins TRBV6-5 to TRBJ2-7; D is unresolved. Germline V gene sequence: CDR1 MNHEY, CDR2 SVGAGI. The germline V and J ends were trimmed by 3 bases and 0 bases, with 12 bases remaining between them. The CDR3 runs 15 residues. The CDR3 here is CASSYKGSHSYEQYF. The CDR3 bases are TGTGCCAGCAGTTATAAGGGCAGCCACTCCTACGAGCAGTACTTC.

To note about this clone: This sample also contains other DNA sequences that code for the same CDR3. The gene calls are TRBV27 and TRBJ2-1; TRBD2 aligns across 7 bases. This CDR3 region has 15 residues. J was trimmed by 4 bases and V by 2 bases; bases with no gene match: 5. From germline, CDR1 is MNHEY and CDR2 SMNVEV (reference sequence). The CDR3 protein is CASSLQAGVYNEQFF. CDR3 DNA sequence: TGTGCCAGCAGTTTACAGGCGGGAGTGTACAATGAGCAGTTCTTC.

This CDR3 is CASSRGQSSYEQYF. CDR3 DNA: TGTGCCAGCAGCCGGGGACAGTCTTCCTACGAGCAGTACTTC. This chain uses TRBV5-4 with TRBJ2-7; 7 bases line up with TRBD1. The germline CDR1 and CDR2 sequences are SGHNT and YYREEE (reference sequence). V lost 4 bases to trimming and J lost 1 base; unmatched junction nucleotides: 5. The CDR3 has 14 amino acids. Variable domain in full (rest from reference TRBV5-4 and TRBJ2-7): ETGVTQSPTHLIKTRGQQVTLRCSSQSGHNTVSWYQQALGQGPQFIFQYYREEENGRGNFPPRFSGLQFPNYSSELNVNALELDDSALYLCASSRGQSSYEQYFGPGTRLTVT.

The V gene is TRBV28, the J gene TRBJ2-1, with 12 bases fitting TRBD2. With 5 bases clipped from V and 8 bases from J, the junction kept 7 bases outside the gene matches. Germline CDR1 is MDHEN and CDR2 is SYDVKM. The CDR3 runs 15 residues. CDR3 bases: TGTGCCAGCAGTAGCCTAGCGGGGGGGCGGTATGAGCAGTTCTTC. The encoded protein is CASSSLAGGRYEQFF. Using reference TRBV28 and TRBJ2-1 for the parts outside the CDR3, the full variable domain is DVKVTQSSRYLVKRTGEKVFLECVQDMDHENMFWYRQDPGLGLRLIYFSYDVKMKEKGDIPEGYSVSREKKERFSLILESASTNQTSMYLCASSSLAGGRYEQFFGPGTRLTVL.

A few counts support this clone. CDR3 amino acids: CASSYSPTLAYGYTF. The CDR3 DNA reads TGTGCCAGCAGTTACTCTCCGACACTAGCCTATGGCTACACCTTC. This chain connects TRBV6-5 to TRBJ1-2; no firm D call. CDR3 length equals 15 residues. Germline lookup yields CDR1 MNHEY and CDR2 SVGAGI. Trimming shortened V by 0 bases and J by 4 bases, and 12 bases separated the two germline ends.

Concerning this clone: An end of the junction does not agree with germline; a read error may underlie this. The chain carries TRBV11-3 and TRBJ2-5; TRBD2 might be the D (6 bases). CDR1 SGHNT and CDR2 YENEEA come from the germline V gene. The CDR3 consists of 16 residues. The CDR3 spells CASSLESRRGKETQYF. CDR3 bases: TGTGCCAGCAGCCTAGAAAGTAGGAGGGGTAAAGAGACCCAGTACTTC.

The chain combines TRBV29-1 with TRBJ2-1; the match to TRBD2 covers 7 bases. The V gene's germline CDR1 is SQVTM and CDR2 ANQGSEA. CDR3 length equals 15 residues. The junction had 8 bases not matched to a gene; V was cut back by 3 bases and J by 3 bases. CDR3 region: CSVEGGTGGYNEQFF. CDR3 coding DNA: TGCAGCGTTGAGGGCGGGACGGGAGGCTACAATGAGCAGTTCTTC.